This T cell receptor beta chain was identified during a study of blood T cell repertoires in COVID-19. In its sample, this clone was seen once. Participants reported their clinical history, and cohort assignment relied on those reports. V was shortened by 0 bases and J by 5 bases, with 11 bases between the two germline ends. The germline V gene has CDR1 MNHNY and CDR2 SVGAGI (reference sequence). CDR3 length equals 14 residues. Original handling: By means of reference gene primer amplification, nucleated cell counts were estimated. Assay used: immunoSEQ multiplex PCR; TCRdb lists only in-frame clones, some missing. That table is the source of V, J and clone size, and D and trimming were worked out from the DNA. The sample yields over 350,000 clones, 70% to 90% seen once.

This rearrangement joins TRBV6-6 to TRBJ2-7; D may be TRBD2 (5 bases). The sequence was collected from a young woman with acute COVID-19. Material for sequencing was PBMCs or T cells enriched from blood (not recorded which). The chain's CDR3 is CASSYSEGLDEQYF. CDR3 coding DNA: TGTGCCAGCAGTTACTCCGAGGGTTTGGACGAGCAGTACTTC.